Presented here are 17 T cell receptor beta chains from one specimen sequenced in a study of T-cell reconstitution after alpha-beta-depleted transplantation in children. Unique molecular identifiers were used to barcode this TCRbeta library. One entry per CDR3 protein, called by TCRdb with MiXCR from the PCR reads. The table has about 900,000 distinct CDR3 sequences, roughly 29% seen once. The sample consisted of PBMCs, mostly from graft donor cells, taken 360 days after TCRalphabeta/CD19-depleted stem cell transplant. These receptors originate from a boy under three years old who had a stem cell transplant for SCID, so the T cells may come from the graft donor.

The chain joins TRBV29-1 to TRBJ2-7; possible D gene TRBD1, 6 bases. The CDR3 covers 12 residues. V was pared by 2 bases and J by 4 bases, with 9 bases between. CDR1 is SQVTM and CDR2 is ANQGSEA in the germline V gene. CDR3 coding DNA: TGCAGCGTTGAACAACAGGGATACGAGCAGTACTTC. It specifies CSVEQQGYEQYF.

The V call is TRBV24-1, the J call TRBJ2-3; 8 nucleotides align to TRBD2. This CDR3 is 15 amino acids long. In germline, CDR1 is KGHDR, CDR2 SFDVKD. With 5 bases clipped from V and 4 bases from J, the junction kept 7 bases outside the gene matches. The CDR3, as DNA: TGTGCCACCAGTGTGGAGCGGGGGATATCAGATACGCAGTATTTT. Translation: CATSVERGISDTQYF.

This clonotype was recorded a few times. CDR3 sequence (DNA): TGCAGCGCCTTTCAGGGGGTATCGAACATTCAGTACTTC. It translates to CSAFQGVSNIQYF. The rearrangement joins TRBV29-1 to TRBJ2-4; 7 bases map to TRBD1. Germline lookup yields CDR1 SQVTM and CDR2 ANQGSEA. Unmatched junction bases numbered 10, after V lost 7 bases and J lost 7 bases. CDR3 length equals 13 residues.

The gene calls are TRBV10-3 and TRBJ2-1; 9 bases line up with TRBD2. In germline, CDR1 is ENHRY, CDR2 SYGVKD. There are 15 residues in the CDR3. Trimming took 3 bases from V and 7 from J; bases not matched to a gene: 7. CDR3 sequence (DNA): TGTGCCATCAGTGATTATCTAGCGGGAAGTAATGAGCAGTTCTTC. Translation gives CAISDYLAGSNEQFF.

The chain links TRBV12-3 or TRBV12-4 to TRBJ2-7; TRBD2 aligns across 9 bases. The CDR3 sequence is 14 residues long. The ends lost 2 bases at V and 5 bases at J; junction bases unmatched: 4. The chain's CDR3 is CASSLLAGRDEQYF. DNA for the CDR3: TGTGCCAGCAGTTTACTAGCGGGGCGGGACGAGCAGTACTTC.

The CDR3 loop is CSAMDRERAGEQFF. The DNA of the CDR3 is TGCAGCGCCATGGACAGGGAGAGGGCCGGTGAGCAGTTCTTC. This chain links TRBV29-1 with TRBJ2-1, with TRBD1 identical over 8 bases. This CDR3 contains 14 residues. Looked up from germline, CDR1 is SQVTM and CDR2 is ANQGSEA. V shed 7 bases and J 9 bases; nucleotides not matched to a gene: 14.

This clonotype was counted a few times. This chain uses TRBV29-1 with TRBJ2-7; no clear D gene. CDR3 length: 14 residues. Trimming stripped 3 bases from V and 0 bases from J, with 12 bases between. Germline V gene data show CDR1 as SQVTM and CDR2 as ANQGSEA. The CDR3 sequence is CSVDSGRSSYEQYF. Here the CDR3 DNA reads TGCAGCGTTGATTCGGGCCGCTCCTCCTACGAGCAGTACTTC.

The sample holds a few counts of this clonotype. The chain couples TRBV5-1 to TRBJ2-1; 10 bases are shared with TRBD2. This CDR3 spans 14 amino acids. Germline trimming cut 6 bases from V and 10 bases from J; bases unmatched to any gene: 10. CDR1 SGHRS and CDR2 YFSETQ come from the germline V gene. The CDR3 DNA is TGCGCCAGCACCGACAGCGGGGGGGCCGGCGAGCAGTTCTTC. Protein: CASTDSGGAGEQFF.

CDR3: CASSFTTGAGELFF. In DNA, the CDR3 is TGTGCCAGCAGTTTCACGACGGGGGCCGGGGAGCTGTTTTTT. The genes are TRBV12-3 or TRBV12-4 and TRBJ2-2, with D perhaps TRBD2 (6 bases). This CDR3 contains 14 residues. V lost 3 bases, J lost 6 bases, and 11 bases lay in between.

About this clonotype: The junction differs from germline at one of its ends, possibly a read error. This rearrangement joins TRBV28 to TRBJ2-7; perhaps TRBD2 as D (5 bases). The CDR3 covers 15 residues. Germline lookup yields CDR1 MDHEN and CDR2 SYDVKM. The CDR3 coding sequence is TGCGCCAGCAGTTCAGAGGGAGTTGGCTCCTACGAGCAGTACTTC. Protein: CASSSEGVGSYEQYF.

This clonotype came up once. For the CDR3, the DNA is TGTGCCAGCAGTTTCCGGGGGACTACTCTTTACGAGCAGTACTTC. Its protein is CASSFRGTTLYEQYF. The chain joins TRBV28 to TRBJ2-7; 7 bases line up with TRBD2. Trimming removed 3 bases from V and 4 bases from J; junction bases left unmatched: 9. The CDR3 totals 15 residues. Germline CDR1 MDHEN, CDR2 SYDVKM.

This clonotype has at least ten counts. V usage is TRBV5-1 and J usage is TRBJ2-3, with 8 nucleotides matching TRBD2. The CDR3 has 15 amino acids. Per the germline V gene, CDR1 is SGHRS and CDR2 is YFSETQ. With V trimmed by 4 bases and J by 1 base, 5 bases remained unmatched. CDR3 bases: TGCGCCAGCAGCCTTGGAGCGGGGGGCACAGATACGCAGTATTTT. This sequence encodes CASSLGAGGTDTQYF. The complete variable domain, with remaining parts taken from reference TRBV5-1 and TRBJ2-3, reads KAGVTQTPRYLIKTRGQQVTLSCSPISGHRSVSWYQQTPGQGLQFLFEYFSETQRNKGNFPGRFSGRQFSNSRSEMNVSTLELGDSALYLCASSLGAGGTDTQYFGPGTRLTVL.

The chain joins TRBV9 to TRBJ2-3, with 14 bases matching TRBD2. The CDR3 sequence is 16 residues long. Losses at the gene ends were 5 bases for V and 3 bases for J; bases not matched to a gene: 5. CDR1 and CDR2 from the germline V gene are SGDLS and YYNGEE. This CDR3 reads CASRPGTSGGTDTQYF. Here the CDR3 DNA reads TGTGCCAGCAGACCTGGGACTAGCGGGGGTACAGATACGCAGTATTTT.

J is TRBJ1-6 and V is TRBV6-1, with TRBD1 as a possible D gene (5 bases). The V gene's germline CDR1 is MNHNS and CDR2 SASEGT. Trimming left V 6 bases short and J 7 bases short, with 13 bases between. This CDR3 region has 14 residues. The CDR3, as DNA: TGTGCCAGCAGAAAACCGGGACTCAATTCACCCCTCCACTTT. Translated: CASRKPGLNSPLHF.

The chain is built from TRBV5-1 and TRBJ2-3, with 12 bases that match TRBD2. CDR3 size: 18 residues. The germline CDR1 and CDR2 sequences are SGHRS and YFSETQ. V was clipped by 0 bases and J by 6 bases; unmatched bases: 11. DNA of the CDR3: TGCGCCAGCAGCTTGGGACTAGCGGGGGCGCTTGTTCTGGATACGCAGTATTTT. Residues: CASSLGLAGALVLDTQYF.

This clonotype was detected once. The chain combines TRBV12-3 or TRBV12-4 with TRBJ1-1; D gene ambiguous. V gave up 0 bases and J gave up 3 bases, with 14 bases separating them. The CDR3 totals 16 residues. Here the CDR3 DNA reads TGTGCCAGCAGTTTAGCGTCCCGGGGAATGGACACTGAAGCTTTCTTT. This sequence encodes CASSLASRGMDTEAFF.

This clonotype has a single count. J is TRBJ2-1 and V is TRBV7-8, with a weak D call TRBD1 (5 bases). In germline, CDR1 is SGHVS, CDR2 FQNEAQ. This CDR3 region has 14 residues. V was shortened by 3 bases and J by 9 bases, with 15 bases between the two germline ends. CDR3 protein: CASSFSAGWGEQFF. Here the CDR3 DNA reads TGTGCCAGCAGCTTCTCGGCAGGGTGGGGTGAGCAGTTCTTC.